This T cell receptor (beta chain) comes out of a study of shared clonotypes between healthy human individuals (dated by TCRdb to between 2020 and 2021). Broadly, across the study: The cohort included three men and two women between 18 and 49 years of age. For each donor, three plates each were used for CD4 naive and CD4 memory, two plates were used for CD8 naive, and one plate was used for CD8 memory. The study deeply sequenced blood TCR repertoires of five healthy adults to estimate repertoire size and the extent of clonotype sharing between individuals. To increase sequencing depth and limit assay-specific biases, TCR repertoire library preparation and sequencing were carried out by different laboratories using diverse techniques. Per donor, leukapheresis produced somewhere between about 0.94 and 9 billion PBMCs. Overall study results and their limits: When several donors were compared, the shared fraction of clonotypes was about 5.5% for naive CD4, around 4% for naive CD8, 2.3% for memory CD4, and around 0.37% for memory CD8. Compared with non-shared clonotypes, clonotypes shared by all four sorted-subset donors had higher generation probabilities. Pairwise subsampling led to the expectation that sequencing depth would affect the degree of clonotype sharing among donors. Sampling was restricted to blood, and TCR repertoires in tissue are likely to differ from TCR repertoires in blood. Estimated clonotype richness was generally larger for naive than for memory subsets. Because the study included only a small number of donors, the genetic and exposure-history diversity represented was limited. Rarefaction of sorted-subset datasets indicated incomplete sequencing despite the large sequencing depth.

Note on this clone: This clone's antigen is unknown. The sample holds no much larger clone one base away, and base qualities are not on file.

The donors were healthy, HIV-negative adults who had no recently reported acute infections or vaccinations. Every donor was a Caucasian adult residing in Nashville, Tennessee, USA. CD4+ T cells were enriched through magnetic negative selection, after which naive cells were positively selected on CD45RA and the remaining negative fraction served as the memory subset. Blood was obtained by leukapheresis, after which PBMCs were separated by Ficoll-Histopaque density gradient centrifugation and cryopreserved in liquid nitrogen vapor phase. Analytical flow cytometry was used to check the purity and quantity of each magnetically sorted T cell population. Genomic DNA was isolated from every sorted fraction and measured by UV absorbance on a Nanodrop 2000c. TCR CDR3 regions were amplified from genomic DNA by multiplex PCR using the deep immunoSEQ assay. Genomic DNA extracted from each cell subset was distributed evenly over all wells of several immunoSEQ 96-well plates, and each plate served as one replicate. For sorted subsets, around 200 ng genomic DNA, equal to approximately 30,000 T cell genomes, was loaded into each replicate PCR. Purified libraries were measured with a Qubit 3.0 fluorometer, size-checked on a Bioanalyzer 2100, and measured again with the KAPA Library Quantification kit. Each immunoSEQ 96-well plate was sequenced on its own single-read 150-cycle Illumina NextSeq 550 flow cell. Regarding the original processing steps: Because the immunoSEQ output included only junctional sequences and no quality scores, the filtering could not be the same as the filtering used for full-length reads. To assign V/J genes and CDR3, sequences were annotated using PyIR, a Python wrapper for IgBLAST v1.9, with IMGT germline references. Reads were removed for weak V/J assignments (E-value above 1e-6), missing CDR3, stop codons, out-of-frame junctions, or ambiguous translated residues. A V3J clonotype was defined by an identical inferred V gene, J gene, and CDR3 amino acid sequence. Percentage overlap between repertoires was computed as shared unique clonotypes divided by the size of the smaller repertoire. Three approaches were used to assess repertoire richness: RTK rarefaction, the Chao1 estimator, and Recon v2.1 estimates of unobserved clonotypes. Generation probabilities were computed with OLGA for all TCRbeta clonotypes obtained by the gDNA method from a few donors. The table comes from immuneACCESS by way of TCRdb, which keeps in-frame sequences with V and J called. Part of the clones is missing from these tables; in studies checked, under half for an unresolved V gene and the rest for unknown reasons. The DNA gave D and trimming, while V, J and clone size come from that table. The sample yields about 980,000 clones; approximately 80% were counted once. Together, the top ten hold approximately 1.5% of the sample.

Measured from the cysteine to the phenylalanine, the CDR3 is 14 residues long. Just the 42-base CDR3 DNA is kept, in frame starting at base 1. V has 5 bases trimmed and J has 2 bases trimmed; junction bases matching no gene number 5. CDR1 KGHSH and CDR2 LQKENI were looked up in the germline V gene. The receptor was isolated from a man between 18 and 35 years old in good health. Recombination linked TRBV18 to TRBJ1-2; the junction holds 7 bases that match TRBD1. Specimen: memory CD4+ T cells sorted from blood. This specimen's cell subset or site label, interpreted: CD45RA-negative fraction. The CDR3 loop reads CASSTTTGNYGYTF. The base sequence is TGTGCCAGCTCAACCACGACAGGGAACTATGGCTACACCTTC.